Shown below are 17 T cell receptor beta chains from a single sample sequenced in a study of T cell responses to AZD1222 COVID-19 vaccine. TCRdb's copy holds only in-frame clones and misses some; the assay was immunoSEQ multiplex PCR. This sample has 85,000 to 100,000 clones, with roughly 89% found just once. The sequencing here drew on peripheral blood, taken on day 0 of AZD1222 vaccination. The source of these receptors is an adult in good health.

The chain joins TRBV6-1 to TRBJ2-7; 12 bases match TRBD2. V trimming: 3 bases; J trimming: 9 bases; junction bases outside the gene matches: 9. CDR1 MNHNS and CDR2 SASEGT come from the germline V gene. The CDR3 covers 15 residues. CDR3 DNA: TGTGCCAGCAGTGACGAATGGACTAGCGGGGTCGGGCAGTACTTC. Residues: CASSDEWTSGVGQYF.

The chain combines TRBV19 with TRBJ2-5, with D tentatively TRBD1 or TRBD2 (5 bases each). The CDR3 totals 15 residues. CDR1 LNHDA and CDR2 SQIVND come from the germline V gene (reference sequence). The germline V and J ends were trimmed by 5 bases and 7 bases, with 20 bases remaining between them. The DNA of the CDR3 is TGTGCCAGTAGTGCACCGGGGCCGGTGGTAGTGACCCAGTACTTC. It translates to CASSAPGPVVVTQYF.

The chain couples TRBV27 to TRBJ2-1, with TRBD2 matching 8 bases. The CDR3 length is 15 residues. Germline V gives CDR1 MNHEY, CDR2 SMNVEV (reference sequence). The V and J ends lost 6 bases and 0 bases, in that order; junction bases with no gene match: 4. CDR3 region: CASSWTSTSYNEQFF. DNA of the CDR3: TGTGCCAGCAGCTGGACTAGCACCTCCTACAATGAGCAGTTCTTC.

The chain links TRBV18 to TRBJ2-7; the D is unclear. This CDR3 is 14 amino acids long. Germline loops: CDR1 KGHSH, CDR2 LQKENI. The germline V and J ends were trimmed by 2 bases and 5 bases, with 13 bases remaining between them. Here the CDR3 DNA reads TGTGCCAGCTCACCAGGGCTGGGTTGGGACGAGCAGTACTTC. Amino acid sequence: CASSPGLGWDEQYF.

The table lists this clone with a few counts. The gene calls are TRBV10-3 and TRBJ1-6; TRBD1 agrees at 8 bases. Germline V gene lookup returns CDR1 ENHRY and CDR2 SYGVKD. The CDR3 is 13 residues long. V was pared by 8 bases and J by 8 bases, with 5 bases of the junction left unmatched. The CDR3 DNA follows: TGTGCCATCGGACAGGGAGGGGATTCACCCCTCCACTTT. Amino acid sequence: CAIGQGGDSPLHF.

The chain recombines TRBV6-1 with TRBJ2-1; maybe TRBD2 (6 bases). The CDR3 consists of 15 residues. V dropped 3 bases and J dropped 0 bases, with 9 bases sitting between them. In germline, CDR1 is MNHNS, CDR2 SASEGT. CDR3 protein: CASSEGGGSYNEQFF. CDR3 in DNA: TGTGCCAGCAGTGAGGGGGGTGGCTCCTACAATGAGCAGTTCTTC.

This chain connects TRBV5-8 to TRBJ2-1; a weak D match, TRBD1 (6 bases). Germline V lookup: CDR1 SGHTS, CDR2 YDEGEE. V lost 2 bases and J 4 bases, leaving 13 bases between the germline ends. The CDR3 sequence is 15 residues long. The CDR3 here is CASSFAQGRYNEQFF. CDR3 in DNA: TGTGCCAGCAGCTTCGCCCAGGGGCGTTACAATGAGCAGTTCTTC. Supplemented by reference TRBV5-8 and TRBJ2-1, the full variable domain reads EAGVTQSPTHLIKTRGQQATLRCSPISGHTSVYWYQQALGLGLQFLLWYDEGEERNRGNFPPRFSGRQFPNYSSELNVNALELEDSALYLCASSFAQGRYNEQFFGPGTRLTVL.

The chain links TRBV7-2 to TRBJ1-5; the D gene is possibly TRBD1 (5 bases). V was pared by 1 base and J by 4 bases, with 11 bases between. The CDR3 sequence is 15 residues long. Germline V gene data show CDR1 as SGHTA and CDR2 as FQGNSA. The CDR3 DNA follows: TGTGCCAGCAGCTTAGAGGGGACCGTTAATCAGCCCCAGCATTTT. Translation: CASSLEGTVNQPQHF.

The V and J genes are TRBV5-6 and TRBJ1-2; D is perhaps TRBD1 (5 bases). V lost 4 bases to trimming and J lost 2 bases, with 9 bases between them. Germline V CDR1 and CDR2: SGHDT, YYEEEE. The CDR3 covers 13 residues. This chain's CDR3 is CASSLDRNYGYTF. CDR3 bases: TGTGCCAGCAGCCTAGACAGAAACTATGGCTACACCTTC.

This clone occurred once. The chain carries TRBV7-6 and TRBJ2-5; weak D call: TRBD2 (5 bases). The CDR3 is 13 residues long. Per germline, CDR1 SGHVS and CDR2 FNYEAQ. V was trimmed by 3 bases and J by 7 bases, leaving 12 bases between them. The CDR3 reads CASSLSVGGTQYF. CDR3 nucleotide sequence: TGTGCCAGCAGCTTGTCCGTAGGAGGGACCCAGTACTTC. Filled out from reference TRBV7-6 and TRBJ2-5, the complete variable domain reads GAGVSQSPRYKVTKRGQDVALRCDPISGHVSLYWYRQALGQGPEFLTYFNYEAQQDKSGLPNDRFSAERPEGSISTLTIQRTEQRDSAMYRCASSLSVGGTQYFGPGTRLLVL.

The chain uses TRBV6-5 and TRBJ1-2; TRBD1 aligns across 12 bases. Germline lookup yields CDR1 MNHEY and CDR2 SVGAGI. Trimming removed 1 base from V and 6 bases from J; junction bases left unmatched: 3. The CDR3 covers 15 residues. This chain's CDR3 is CASSYLGQGADGYTF. In nucleotides, the CDR3 is TGTGCCAGCAGTTACTTGGGACAGGGGGCAGATGGCTACACCTTC.

The V and J genes are TRBV10-3 and TRBJ2-2; D is uncertain. Looked up from germline, CDR1 is ENHRY and CDR2 is SYGVKD. There are 13 residues in the CDR3. Trimming stripped 3 bases from V and 4 bases from J, with 6 bases between. The CDR3, as DNA: TGTGCCATCAGTGACCGGACCACCGGGGAGCTGTTTTTT. Translation: CAISDRTTGELFF.

The CDR3 protein is CASRGDSTEAFF. In DNA, the CDR3 is TGTGCCAGCAGGGGGGATTCCACTGAAGCTTTCTTT. The chain carries TRBV9 and TRBJ1-1, with D possibly being TRBD1 (5 bases). The germline CDR1 and CDR2 sequences are SGDLS and YYNGEE. V was shortened by 5 bases and J by 4 bases, with 9 bases between the two germline ends. This CDR3 contains 12 residues.

This sequence joins TRBV5-4 and TRBJ1-4; the D is unclear. This CDR3 is 14 amino acids long. Per the germline V gene, CDR1 is SGHNT and CDR2 is YYREEE (reference sequence). V lost 2 bases and J lost 5, with 10 bases in between. Here the CDR3 DNA reads TGTGCCAGCAGCTTCAAAGTGGGGAATGAAAAACTGTTTTTT. Protein: CASSFKVGNEKLFF. The full variable domain, its missing parts supplied by reference TRBV5-4 and TRBJ1-4, is ETGVTQSPTHLIKTRGQQVTLRCSSQSGHNTVSWYQQALGQGPQFIFQYYREEENGRGNFPPRFSGLQFPNYSSELNVNALELDDSALYLCASSFKVGNEKLFFGSGTQLSVL.

The chain recombines TRBV7-2 with TRBJ2-5; D may be TRBD2 (7 bases). The V gene lost 4 bases and the J gene lost 4 bases, with 16 bases spanning the gap. CDR1 SGHTA and CDR2 FQGNSA come from the germline V gene. The CDR3 covers 15 residues. The CDR3 is CASSYQGGGGETQYF. In nucleotides, the CDR3 is TGTGCCAGCAGCTACCAAGGGGGAGGGGGAGAGACCCAGTACTTC.

The chain recombines TRBV4-3 with TRBJ2-3; 14 nucleotides match TRBD2. After removal of 6 bases from V and 1 base from J, the junction contained 6 bases not matched to a gene. Germline loops: CDR1 LGHNA, CDR2 YSLEER. CDR3 length: 17 residues. CDR3 sequence (DNA): TGCGCCAGCAGTCCGGGACTAGCGGGGGAGGGCACAGATACGCAGTATTTT. Encoded protein: CASSPGLAGEGTDTQYF.

The chain combines TRBV2 with TRBJ1-5, with TRBD1 matching 8 bases. V gave up 6 bases and J gave up 7 bases; unmatched junction bases: 11. The germline V gene encodes CDR1 SNHLY and CDR2 FYNNEI. The CDR3 runs 15 residues. CDR3 amino acids: CASRTRTGRGQPQHF. DNA of the CDR3: TGTGCCAGCAGAACCCGGACAGGGAGGGGCCAGCCCCAGCATTTT.